Listed below are T cell receptor beta chains from one sample, sequenced in a study of T cells in Graves' hyperthyroidism and ophthalmopathy. TCRdb processed the multiplex PCR reads anew with MiXCR; each CDR3 protein has one entry. The repertoire consists of about 400,000 distinct CDR3 sequences, with approximately 14% occurring once and the leading ten covering about 5%. Source material: blood. These TCRs come from a young woman with Graves' hyperthyroidism. CDR3s include the opening cysteine and the closing phenylalanine or tryptophan. Each record gives: D gene, J gene, V gene, CDR3 protein. D genes are given only for firm matches.

-,TRBJ1-4,TRBV12-3/TRBV12-4,CASRQGGEGKLFF
-,TRBJ2-7,TRBV12-3/TRBV12-4,CASSLAGVNYEQYF
-,TRBJ2-1,TRBV7-3,CASSSDSTRRNEQFF
-,TRBJ1-6,TRBV5-6,CASAPGDNSPLHF
-,TRBJ2-7,TRBV12-3/TRBV12-4,CASTRSGDEQYF
-,TRBJ2-7,TRBV30,CAWSSPGDEQYF
-,TRBJ2-7,TRBV13,CASSPFGRSYEQYF
-,TRBJ1-6,TRBV9,CASSVTGTPYNSPLHF
-,TRBJ2-5,TRBV7-9,CASSPPAPSVETQYF
-,TRBJ2-7,TRBV24-1,CATSDSGTSNPLREQYF